Below, 28 T cell receptor beta chains from the same sample are listed, as sequenced in a study of blood T cell repertoires in COVID-19. Clones were sequenced by immunoSEQ multiplex PCR, and TCRdb holds only the in-frame ones, with some missing. The sample includes about 260,000 clones, approximately 86% of them seen just once. Sequenced input: peripheral blood. The receptors were sampled from a man aged 40-49 years with active or convalescent COVID-19.

The chain is built from TRBV12-3 or TRBV12-4 and TRBJ1-2, with D hard to call. This CDR3 has 13 residues. V was cut by 3 bases and J by 5 bases, with 10 bases left in between. CDR3 loop: CASSFGQPYGYTF. The CDR3 bases are TGTGCCAGCAGTTTTGGGCAGCCTTATGGCTACACCTTC.

The gene calls are TRBV20-1 and TRBJ1-4, with D unclear. With 6 bases removed from V and 5 bases from J, the gap between germline ends came to 7 bases. This CDR3 is 11 amino acids long. Germline V gene sequence: CDR1 DFQATT, CDR2 SNEGSKA (reference sequence). The CDR3 DNA follows: TGCAGTGCAAGTCTAAATGAAAAACTGTTTTTT. It codes for CSASLNEKLFF.

This clone was recorded a few times. The CDR3 bases are TGTGCCAGCAGCTTAGAATGGCCCGGAGTCACCGGGGAGCTGTTTTTT. Its translation: CASSLEWPGVTGELFF. The V gene is TRBV7-6, the J gene TRBJ2-2; D is uncertain. CDR3 size: 16 residues. Germline V gene lookup returns CDR1 SGHVS and CDR2 FNYEAQ. V was trimmed by 1 base and J by 4 bases, leaving 13 bases between them.

There are a few counts of this clone. The chain has TRBV3-1 (or the pseudogene TRBV3-2) and TRBJ1-6, with 9 bases matching TRBD1. The CDR3 contains 16 residues. Germline lookup yields CDR1 LGHDT and CDR2 YNNKEL (reference sequence). Trimming cost V 3 bases and J 5 bases; bases outside gene matches: 5. The CDR3 DNA is TGTGCCAGCAGCCAGGACAGGGGATGGAATAATTCACCCCTCCACTTT. This encodes CASSQDRGWNNSPLHF.

On this clone itself: At one boundary the junction diverges from the germline segment, which might be a read error. The rearrangement uses TRBV5-5 and TRBJ2-7; a weak D match, TRBD2 (6 bases). In germline, CDR1 is SGHKS, CDR2 YYEKEE (reference sequence). The CDR3 covers 14 residues. CDR3 in DNA: TGTGCCCGCAGCTGGGCGGGTGGGGGGTACGAGCAGTACTTC. Encoded protein: CARSWAGGGYEQYF.

For this clone: A read error may produce the germline difference seen at one junction end. This chain uses TRBV9 with TRBJ2-1, with 11 positions matching TRBD2. This CDR3 region has 14 residues. Germline V lookup: CDR1 SGDLS, CDR2 YYNGEE. CDR3 loop: CASSVGGLAGGSVF. CDR3 nucleotide sequence: TGTGCCAGCAGCGTAGGTGGGCTAGCGGGGGGTTCGGTCTTC. Drawing the rest from reference TRBV9 and TRBJ2-1, the complete variable domain is DSGVTQTPKHLITATGQRVTLRCSPRSGDLSVYWYQQSLDQGLQFLIQYYNGEERAKGNILERFSAQQFPDLHSELNLSSLELGDSALYFCASSVGGLAGGSVFGPGTRLTVL.

The chain uses TRBV3-1 (or the pseudogene TRBV3-2) and TRBJ2-7; 11 nucleotides agree with TRBD2. V lost 4 bases to trimming and J lost 4 bases; unmatched junction nucleotides: 6. The germline V gene encodes CDR1 LGHDT and CDR2 YNNKEL (reference sequence). There are 15 residues in the CDR3. CDR3 nucleotide sequence: TGTGCCAGCAGCCTTAGCGGGAGGGCGGGGTACGAGCAGTACTTC. This gives the protein CASSLSGRAGYEQYF.

This chain connects TRBV5-5 to TRBJ2-5, with TRBD2 matching 8 bases. CDR3 length: 14 residues. With V trimmed by 1 base and J by 5 bases, 4 bases remained unmatched. Germline assignment: CDR1 SGHKS and CDR2 YYEKEE (reference sequence). The CDR3 reads CASSLYGGGETQYF. In DNA form, the CDR3 reads TGTGCCAGCAGCTTGTACGGGGGGGGGGAGACCCAGTACTTC. The variable domain in full, with the rest retrieved from reference TRBV5-5 and TRBJ2-5, is DAGVTQSPTHLIKTRGQQVTLRCSPISGHKSVSWYQQVLGQGPQFIFQYYEKEERGRGNFPDRFSARQFPNYSSELNVNALLLGDSALYLCASSLYGGGETQYFGPGTRLLVL.

The DNA of the CDR3 is TGTGCCAGCAGCCCAACTAGCGGTCTACAGGGTGAGCAGTTCTTC. Amino acid sequence: CASSPTSGLQGEQFF. This rearrangement joins TRBV7-3 to TRBJ2-1; 8 nucleotides agree with TRBD2. Trimming at V came to 5 bases and at J to 9 bases, leaving 12 bases not matched to a gene. Germline CDR1 and CDR2: SGHTA and FQGTGA. The CDR3 spans 15 residues.

The gene calls are TRBV6-5 and TRBJ1-4; 7 bases align to TRBD1. The CDR3 spans 14 residues. The V and J ends lost 9 bases and 5 bases, in that order; junction bases with no gene match: 9. The germline V gene has CDR1 MNHEY and CDR2 SVGAGI. CDR3: CASTPGQRNEKLFF. The DNA for the CDR3 is TGTGCCAGTACCCCGGGACAGAGAAATGAAAAACTGTTTTTT.

The chain uses TRBV28 and TRBJ1-5, with unresolved D. Germline loops: CDR1 MDHEN, CDR2 SYDVKM. This CDR3 contains 15 residues. Trimming shortened V by 7 bases and J by 3 bases, and 16 bases separated the two germline ends. The CDR3: CASIPTDGDNQPQHF. In DNA form, the CDR3 reads TGTGCCAGCATTCCCACCGACGGGGACAATCAGCCCCAGCATTTT.

The chain uses TRBV5-4 and TRBJ2-3; D is perhaps TRBD2 (6 bases). Trimming stripped 0 bases from V and 1 base from J, with 6 bases between. CDR1 SGHNT and CDR2 YYREEE come from the germline V gene (reference sequence). CDR3 length: 14 residues. CDR3 nucleotide sequence: TGTGCCAGCAGCTTGGCTAGCGGCACAGATACGCAGTATTTT. Amino acid sequence: CASSLASGTDTQYF.

This clone came up a few times. The rearrangement links TRBV29-1 to TRBJ2-1; the D gene is possibly TRBD1 (5 bases). The CDR3 is 10 amino acids. CDR1 is SQVTM, CDR2 ANQGSEA, per germline. Trimming cost V 5 bases and J 10 bases, with 9 bases left between them. The CDR3 DNA follows: TGCAGCGTTTATACAGGAGAGCAGTTCTTC. The encoded protein is CSVYTGEQFF.

The rearrangement links TRBV27 to TRBJ2-3; perhaps TRBD1 as D (5 bases). Between the trimmed V and J ends, which lost 3 bases and 0 bases, there was a span of 10 bases. Germline CDR1 is MNHEY and CDR2 is SMNVEV (reference sequence). The CDR3 length is 15 residues. CDR3 DNA: TGTGCCAGCAGTTTGGCAGGGTGGAGCACAGATACGCAGTATTTT. Its protein product is CASSLAGWSTDTQYF.

This clone has just one count. The chain recombines TRBV2 with TRBJ1-1, with D possibly matching TRBD1 (6 bases). The germline CDR1 and CDR2 sequences are SNHLY and FYNNEI. Trimming took off 7 bases at V and 0 bases at J, with 9 bases between the two ends. The length of the CDR3 is 13 residues. CDR3 nucleotide sequence: TGTGCCAGCAACAGGGCGATGAACACTGAAGCTTTCTTT. It codes for CASNRAMNTEAFF.

The rearrangement uses TRBV19 and TRBJ2-2; 7 nucleotides agree with TRBD2. V lost 5 bases to trimming and J lost 13 bases; unmatched junction nucleotides: 25. CDR3 length equals 18 residues. The germline V gene encodes CDR1 LNHDA and CDR2 SQIVND (reference sequence). CDR3 nucleotide sequence: TGTGCCAGTAGTGCCGGGAGGTTCTCGCCGGATCGGGGCGTTGGGCTGTTTTTT. It yields the protein CASSAGRFSPDRGVGLFF.

The chain uses TRBV6-5 and TRBJ1-5; perhaps TRBD1 as D (6 bases). There are 14 residues in the CDR3. Germline CDR1 reads MNHEY; CDR2 reads SVGAGI. V was cut by 7 bases and J by 7 bases, with 17 bases left in between. The CDR3, as DNA: TGTGCCAGCACCGAAGGAGGGGGGGGACAGCCCCAGCATTTT. Translation gives CASTEGGGGQPQHF.

The chain employs TRBV9 and TRBJ2-3; no firm D call. This CDR3 region has 16 residues. Germline assignment: CDR1 SGDLS and CDR2 YYNGEE. Between the trimmed V and J ends, which lost 2 bases and 4 bases, there was a span of 17 bases. CDR3 DNA sequence: TGTGCCAGCAGCGTCGATGGGCTCCAAGAGTCAGATACGCAGTATTTT. It encodes CASSVDGLQESDTQYF. The full variable domain, its missing parts supplied by reference TRBV9 and TRBJ2-3, is DSGVTQTPKHLITATGQRVTLRCSPRSGDLSVYWYQQSLDQGLQFLIQYYNGEERAKGNILERFSAQQFPDLHSELNLSSLELGDSALYFCASSVDGLQESDTQYFGPGTRLTVL.

The V call is TRBV29-1, the J call TRBJ2-1; the match to TRBD2 covers 11 bases. The trim removed 5 bases at V and 8 bases at J, leaving 2 bases unmatched. Per germline, CDR1 SQVTM and CDR2 ANQGSEA. This CDR3 has 12 amino acids. The CDR3 reads CSVLAGGHEQFF. CDR3 nucleotides: TGCAGCGTTCTAGCGGGAGGCCATGAGCAGTTCTTC.

This clone was seen a handful of times. V and J are TRBV3-1 (or the pseudogene TRBV3-2) and TRBJ2-3, with a weak D call TRBD1 (6 bases). CDR1 is LGHDT and CDR2 is YNNKEL in the germline V gene (reference sequence). The CDR3 is 13 residues long. Deletions cut 1 base from V and 11 bases from J, with 13 bases between. The CDR3 nucleotides are TGTGCCAGCAGCCAAGCGGACAGAGCTAAGCAGTATTTT. It codes for CASSQADRAKQYF.

This sequence joins TRBV7-3 and TRBJ2-1; 10 nucleotides align to TRBD2. Trimming cost V 5 bases and J 3 bases; bases outside gene matches: 4. In germline, CDR1 is SGHTA, CDR2 FQGTGA. This CDR3 spans 15 amino acids. The CDR3 DNA is TGTGCCAGCAGCACAAGCGGGAGGGACTACAATGAGCAGTTCTTC. Amino acid sequence: CASSTSGRDYNEQFF.

V and J are TRBV19 and TRBJ2-6, with D possibly matching TRBD2 (6 bases). The CDR3 totals 17 residues. The germline V and J ends were trimmed by 1 base and 0 bases, with 10 bases remaining between them. Per the germline V gene, CDR1 is LNHDA and CDR2 is SQIVND (reference sequence). The CDR3 sequence: CASSIVGGLSGANVLTF. In DNA, the CDR3 is TGTGCCAGTAGTATAGTAGGAGGGCTCTCTGGGGCCAACGTCCTGACTTTC.

This rearrangement joins TRBV6-1 to TRBJ1-3; 7 bases map to TRBD1. The V gene's germline CDR1 is MNHNS and CDR2 SASEGT. The CDR3 contains 15 residues. After removal of 2 bases from V and 2 bases from J, the junction contained 3 bases not matched to a gene. The CDR3 here is CASSELGQAGNTIYF. The CDR3 nucleotides are TGTGCCAGCAGTGAACTTGGACAGGCTGGAAACACCATATATTTT.

This chain connects TRBV14 to TRBJ1-2; 7 bases align to TRBD1. The CDR3 covers 14 residues. Looked up from germline, CDR1 is SGHDN and CDR2 is FVKESK. Trimming cost V 4 bases and J 2 bases; bases outside gene matches: 4. The CDR3 nucleotides are TGTGCCAGCAGCCGGAGGGACAGAAACTATGGCTACACCTTC. It is translated as CASSRRDRNYGYTF.

V gene TRBV6-5 combines with J gene TRBJ2-1, with a weak D call TRBD1 (6 bases). The length of the CDR3 is 13 residues. The V and J ends lost 6 bases and 5 bases respectively, with 11 bases between them. CDR1 and CDR2 from the germline V gene are MNHEY and SVGAGI. The CDR3 loop reads CASRTGSNNEQFF. The CDR3, as DNA: TGTGCCAGCAGAACAGGGTCTAACAATGAGCAGTTCTTC.

In regard to this clone: The sample carries other DNA sequences with the same CDR3. The genes are TRBV5-6 and TRBJ1-5; TRBD1 matches 8 bases. The ends lost 4 bases at V and 4 bases at J; junction bases unmatched: 7. CDR3 length: 15 residues. Germline V lookup: CDR1 SGHDT, CDR2 YYEEEE. CDR3 protein: CASSLGQGNNQPQHF. In DNA form, the CDR3 reads TGTGCCAGCAGCCTTGGACAGGGTAATAATCAGCCCCAGCATTTT.

The chain employs TRBV5-6 and TRBJ2-5; a possible D gene is TRBD2 (6 bases). Germline CDR1 and CDR2: SGHDT and YYEEEE. The CDR3 has 14 amino acids. Trimming pared 4 bases from V and 4 bases from J, leaving 14 bases between. CDR3 DNA: TGTGCCAGCAGCCCTCGGCCCGGGGGAGAGACCCAGTACTTC. Encoded protein: CASSPRPGGETQYF.

The genes are TRBV27 and TRBJ1-5; 7 positions agree with TRBD1. Germline values: CDR1 MNHEY, CDR2 SMNVEV (reference sequence). After removal of 5 bases from V and 6 bases from J, the junction contained 7 bases not matched to a gene. This CDR3 comprises 14 residues. The CDR3 nucleotides are TGTGCCAGCAGTCAAAGACAGGGCGGTCAGCCCCAGCATTTT. This encodes CASSQRQGGQPQHF.